This T cell receptor (beta chain) was documented in a study of cytomegalovirus exposure and HLA in healthy donors. About the research overall: An early data release held tens of millions of unique TCRs from HLA-typed donors. In terms of ancestry, the Caucasian-associated cluster contained about 81% of the approximately 400 genotyped donors. Study-wide results and caveats: In a later analysis, HLA-C alleles had the fewest associated TCRs, DRB1 alleles the most.

Each of the donors was a healthy bone marrow donor. With respect to this clone: Its antigen is still unknown.

The PCR had 60 Vbeta and 13 Jbeta primers. Only in-frame clones appear in the TCRdb table, and some are missing; sequencing was by immunoSEQ multiplex PCR. The data hold some 120,000 clones, with 65% to 85% observed a single time. CDR3 size: 17 residues. Sample: PBMCs. The receptor was derived from a man between 18 and 35 years old in good health and CMV-seropositive. This chain links TRBV21-1 with TRBJ2-7; no DNA check was done on the table's D call, TRBD2. TRBV21-1 is a listed pseudogene. The CDR3 spells CASSKFNEREGPNEQYF. CDR3 DNA: TGTGCCAGCAGCAAGTTCAACGAGCGGGAGGGCCCCAACGAGCAGTACTTC.